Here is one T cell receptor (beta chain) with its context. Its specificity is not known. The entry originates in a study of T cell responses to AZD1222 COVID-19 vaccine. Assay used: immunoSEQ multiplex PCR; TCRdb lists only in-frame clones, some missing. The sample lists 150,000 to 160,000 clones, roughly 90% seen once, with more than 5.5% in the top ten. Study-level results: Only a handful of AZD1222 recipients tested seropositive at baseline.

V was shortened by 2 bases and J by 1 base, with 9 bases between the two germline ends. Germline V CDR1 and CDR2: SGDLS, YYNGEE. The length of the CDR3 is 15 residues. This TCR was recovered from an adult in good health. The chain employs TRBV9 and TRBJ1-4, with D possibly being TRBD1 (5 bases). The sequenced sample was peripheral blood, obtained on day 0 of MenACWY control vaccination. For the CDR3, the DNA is TGTGCCAGCAGCGTGGGGGGAATAACTAATGAAAAACTGTTTTTT. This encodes CASSVGGITNEKLFF.